These 21 T cell receptor beta chains share one sample of origin, sequenced in a study of coeliac disease. Some clones are missing from TCRdb's copy, which holds only in-frame ones; the method was immunoSEQ multiplex PCR. This sample has approximately 4,800 clones, with 62% found just once. Sample: intraepithelial lymphocytes from the gut. The receptors derive from a young woman with active celiac disease.

This rearrangement joins TRBV10-2 to TRBJ1-2, with 7 bases matching TRBD1. The trim removed 8 bases at V and 0 bases at J, leaving 9 bases unmatched. CDR1 is WSHSY, CDR2 SAAADI, per germline. The CDR3 loop spans 15 amino acids. CDR3 in amino acids: CASADREVANYGYTF. For the CDR3, the DNA is TGCGCCAGCGCCGACAGGGAGGTAGCTAACTATGGCTACACCTTC.

There are a few counts of this clone. DNA of the CDR3: TGCGCCAGCAGCCGCCTAGACAGGGGACGGGAGACCCAGTACTTC. The encoded protein is CASSRLDRGRETQYF. This rearrangement joins TRBV4-1 to TRBJ2-5, with 8 bases identical to TRBD1. The V and J ends lost 4 bases and 5 bases, in that order; junction bases with no gene match: 9. Germline assignment: CDR1 MGHRA and CDR2 YSYEKL. The length of the CDR3 is 15 residues.

V usage is TRBV7-9 and J usage is TRBJ2-5; D not resolved. The CDR3 is 13 amino acids. In germline, CDR1 is SEHNR, CDR2 FQNEAQ (reference sequence). V was cut by 3 bases and J by 1 base, with 6 bases left in between. CDR3 coding DNA: TGTGCCAGCAGCTTTTCAATCCAAGAGACCCAGTACTTC. The encoded protein is CASSFSIQETQYF.

This clone has only one observation. This chain connects TRBV6-5 to TRBJ2-1; TRBD2 matches at 9 bases. The germline V gene has CDR1 MNHEY and CDR2 SVGAGI. J gave up 2 bases and V 0 bases, and 2 bases lay outside the gene matches. CDR3 length: 16 residues. The CDR3 DNA reads as TGTGCCAGCAGTTACTCATGGACTAGCGCCTACAATGAGCAGTTCTTC. It specifies CASSYSWTSAYNEQFF.

This chain links TRBV2 with TRBJ2-7; D unclear. The CDR3 is 12 residues long. V gave up 6 bases and J gave up 4 bases, with 10 bases separating them. Germline loops: CDR1 SNHLY, CDR2 FYNNEI. The CDR3 is CASRFSEYEQYF. The CDR3 nucleotides are TGTGCCAGCAGGTTCAGTGAATACGAGCAGTACTTC.

Here the CDR3 reads CASSPQSGNPYEQYF. The CDR3 DNA reads TGTGCCAGTAGTCCCCAGAGCGGGAACCCCTACGAGCAGTACTTC. V and J are TRBV19 and TRBJ2-7; the match to TRBD2 covers 7 bases. CDR3 length equals 15 residues. V gave up 5 bases and J gave up 2 bases; unmatched junction bases: 9. Germline V gene sequence: CDR1 LNHDA, CDR2 SQIVND (reference sequence).

The V gene is TRBV11-1, the J gene TRBJ2-1; 13 bases align to TRBD2. The CDR3 extends over 16 amino acids. CDR1 is SGHAT, CDR2 FQDESV, per germline (reference sequence). The V and J ends lost 5 bases and 3 bases, in that order; junction bases with no gene match: 4. The CDR3 DNA sequence: TGTGCCAGCAGCCGACTAGCGGGAGGCGTCTACAATGAGCAGTTCTTC. It is translated as CASSRLAGGVYNEQFF.

The chain uses TRBV7-9 and TRBJ2-7, with 7 bases fitting TRBD1. Germline V gene sequence: CDR1 SEHNR, CDR2 FQNEAQ (reference sequence). J was trimmed by 5 bases and V by 5 bases; bases with no gene match: 6. The CDR3 totals 13 residues. The CDR3 reads CASSLSDRDEQYF. The CDR3 DNA reads as TGTGCCAGCAGCCTTAGTGACAGGGACGAGCAGTACTTC. Together with reference TRBV7-9 and TRBJ2-7, the CDR3 gives the full variable domain: DTGVSQNPRHKITKRGQNVTFRCDPISEHNRLYWYRQTLGQGPEFLTYFQNEAQLEKSRLLSDRFSAERPKGSFSTLEIQRTEQGDSAMYLCASSLSDRDEQYFGPGTRLTVT.

The chain links TRBV6-5 to TRBJ2-5, with 9 bases identical to TRBD1. The end of the DNA fits TRBJ2-7 better, so the J call may be wrong. The CDR3 consists of 14 residues. Germline-derived CDR1 and CDR2 are MNHEY and SVGAGI. CDR3 nucleotides: TGTGCCAGCAGTTACTACAGGGGGCCCTACGAGCAGTACTTC. Translated, it gives CASSYYRGPYEQYF.

The rearrangement uses TRBV19 and TRBJ2-1; 9 bases are a match to TRBD1. Germline-derived CDR1 and CDR2 are LNHDA and SQIVND (reference sequence). Germline trimming cut 5 bases from V and 8 bases from J; bases unmatched to any gene: 13. The CDR3 consists of 16 residues. Here the CDR3 DNA reads TGTGCCAGTAGTCCCTTAACAGGGGGCCACGGACATGAGCAGTTCTTC. It codes for CASSPLTGGHGHEQFF.

V and J are TRBV28 and TRBJ2-1; 7 positions agree with TRBD2. From germline, CDR1 is MDHEN and CDR2 SYDVKM. This CDR3 comprises 18 residues. With V trimmed by 3 bases and J by 0 bases, 11 bases remained unmatched. The CDR3 protein is CASSFWLAVSHSYNEQFF. CDR3 nucleotides: TGTGCCAGCAGTTTCTGGCTAGCGGTCTCCCACTCCTACAATGAGCAGTTCTTC.

The rearrangement joins TRBV15 to TRBJ2-7, with 7 positions matching TRBD2. Germline loops: CDR1 LNHNV, CDR2 YYDKDF (reference sequence). With V trimmed by 5 bases and J by 3 bases, 7 bases remained unmatched. This CDR3 contains 14 residues. The CDR3 DNA sequence: TGTGCCACCAGCCATGGGGTAGCGGGCTACGAGCAGTACTTC. As protein: CATSHGVAGYEQYF.

The chain recombines TRBV28 with TRBJ2-7; tentatively, D is TRBD2 (6 bases). This CDR3 spans 14 amino acids. Per germline, CDR1 MDHEN and CDR2 SYDVKM. The germline V and J ends were trimmed by 2 bases and 7 bases, with 15 bases remaining between them. The CDR3 sequence: CASSLRGEEVEQYF. The CDR3 nucleotides read TGTGCCAGCAGTTTACGCGGGGAGGAAGTAGAGCAGTACTTC.

V and J are TRBV5-1 and TRBJ2-7, with D maybe TRBD2 (6 bases). CDR1 is SGHRS and CDR2 is YFSETQ in the germline V gene. Trimming left V 1 base short and J 5 bases short, with 10 bases between. The CDR3 is 13 amino acids. CDR3 coding DNA: TGCGCCAGCAGCTTGTTCGGGGAGGACGAGCAGTACTTC. Translating gives CASSLFGEDEQYF.

The chain employs TRBV6-1 and TRBJ1-5; D perhaps matches TRBD1 (5 bases). V dropped 0 bases and J dropped 6 bases, with 15 bases sitting between them. The germline gives CDR1 MNHNS, CDR2 SASEGT. CDR3 size: 16 residues. The CDR3 coding sequence is TGTGCCAGCAGTGAAGCGCTTCACAGGATAGGTCAGCCCCAGCATTTT. This codes for CASSEALHRIGQPQHF.

The CDR3 coding sequence is TGTGCCAGCAGCTCGTTTGGGGAGGGAGATGAAAAACTGTTTTTT. Translated, it gives CASSSFGEGDEKLFF. V gene TRBV7-9 combines with J gene TRBJ1-4; D unclear. The germline V and J ends were trimmed by 4 bases and 6 bases, with 15 bases remaining between them. In germline, CDR1 is SEHNR, CDR2 FQNEAQ (reference sequence). CDR3 length: 15 amino acids. The full variable domain, with the rest looked up from reference TRBV7-9 and TRBJ1-4, is DTGVSQNPRHKITKRGQNVTFRCDPISEHNRLYWYRQTLGQGPEFLTYFQNEAQLEKSRLLSDRFSAERPKGSFSTLEIQRTEQGDSAMYLCASSSFGEGDEKLFFGSGTQLSVL.

This clone turned up a few times. The V call is TRBV30, the J call TRBJ2-1; a possible D gene is TRBD2 (5 bases). Germline V gene sequence: CDR1 GTSNPN, CDR2 SVGIG (reference sequence). V lost 4 bases, J lost 7 bases, and 11 bases lay in between. CDR3 length: 12 residues. Written as DNA, the CDR3 is TGTGCCTGGAAGGGAGTCGAGAATGAGCAGTTCTTC. Translating gives CAWKGVENEQFF.

The chain uses TRBV10-3 and TRBJ1-4, with 10 bases aligning to TRBD1. Germline loops: CDR1 ENHRY, CDR2 SYGVKD. V was clipped by 2 bases and J by 5 bases; unmatched bases: 5. The CDR3 length is 16 residues. CDR3 bases: TGTGCCATCAGTGAGGGGGACAGGGGTATAAATGAAAAACTGTTTTTT. Residues: CAISEGDRGINEKLFF.

CDR3 protein: CASSLRSPGLAGAPYEQYF. The CDR3 DNA sequence: TGTGCCAGTAGTTTACGGAGCCCGGGACTAGCGGGGGCCCCCTACGAGCAGTACTTC. The J gene is TRBJ2-7, the V gene TRBV19; 14 bases agree with TRBD2. The CDR3 has 19 residues. CDR1 and CDR2 from the germline V gene are LNHDA and SQIVND (reference sequence). V gave up 5 bases and J gave up 2 bases; unmatched junction bases: 14. The whole variable domain, remainder taken from reference TRBV19 and TRBJ2-7, is DGGITQSPKYLFRKEGQNVTLSCEQNLNHDAMYWYRQDPGQGLRLIYYSQIVNDFQKGDIAEGYSVSREKKESFPLTVTSAQKNPTAFYLCASSLRSPGLAGAPYEQYFGPGTRLTVT.

This clone has more than one count but fewer than ten. This sequence joins TRBV27 and TRBJ1-5, with 9 bases matching TRBD1. Germline CDR1 is MNHEY and CDR2 is SMNVEV (reference sequence). Unmatched junction bases numbered 5, after V lost 5 bases and J lost 3 bases. This CDR3 is built from 15 residues. The CDR3 DNA sequence: TGTGCCAGCAGTCAAGGACAGGGGTTCAATCAGCCCCAGCATTTT. Its translation is CASSQGQGFNQPQHF.

This clone turned up a few times. This chain connects TRBV19 to TRBJ2-1; D is ambiguous. The CDR3 is made up of 13 amino acids. V gave up 1 base and J gave up 8 bases, with 9 bases separating them. Per the germline V gene, CDR1 is LNHDA and CDR2 is SQIVND (reference sequence). The CDR3 sequence: CASSIAPEDEQFF. As DNA, the CDR3 is TGTGCCAGTAGTATAGCCCCAGAGGATGAGCAGTTCTTC.